This section outlines one TCR beta chain sequence together with its context. Measured with immunoSEQ multiplex PCR; TCRdb has only the in-frame clones, and not every one. The sample has tens of thousands of clones; around four fifths are singletons. These data belong to a study of blood T cell repertoires in COVID-19. The receptor was isolated from an elderly woman with active or convalescent COVID-19. Sequenced: peripheral blood.

The CDR3, as DNA: TGCGCCAGCAGCGATCGGGGGGCAAGCCGCACAGATACGCAGTATTTT. This translates into CASSDRGASRTDTQYF. This rearrangement joins TRBV4-1 to TRBJ2-3; possibly TRBD2 for D (7 bases). Trimming took off 5 bases at V and 1 base at J, with 16 bases between the two ends. CDR3 length equals 16 residues. Per germline, CDR1 MGHRA and CDR2 YSYEKL.